What follows is one TCR beta chain and its context. The antigen is not known. Germline CDR1 is SNHLY and CDR2 is FYNNEI. The CDR3 is 15 residues long. This record belongs to a study of monozygotic twins with inflammatory bowel disease. Notes on the study in general: The analysis did not separate different T cell subtypes. Limited statistical power may explain no repertoire similarity difference between concordant and discordant twins.

TCRalpha and TCRbeta cDNA went through two nested PCRs of approximately 17 and 9 cycles. No DNA is given; TCRdb re-called the 5' RACE reads and lists each CDR3 protein once. The sample totals around 200,000 distinct CDR3 sequences. The sequence was collected from a human donor with ulcerative colitis or Crohn's disease, or a healthy co-twin of an affected twin (not recorded which). Sequenced input: blood. The gene calls are TRBV2 and TRBJ1-5. The CDR3 here is CASSPQTYSNQPQHF.